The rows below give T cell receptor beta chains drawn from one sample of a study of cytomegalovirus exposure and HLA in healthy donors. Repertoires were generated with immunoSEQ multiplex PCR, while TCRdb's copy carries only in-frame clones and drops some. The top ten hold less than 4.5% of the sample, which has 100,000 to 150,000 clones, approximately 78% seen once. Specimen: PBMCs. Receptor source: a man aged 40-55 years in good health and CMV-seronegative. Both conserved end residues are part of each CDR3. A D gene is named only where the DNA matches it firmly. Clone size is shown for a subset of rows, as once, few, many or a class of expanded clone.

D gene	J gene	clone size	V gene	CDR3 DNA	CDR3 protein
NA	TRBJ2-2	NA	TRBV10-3	TGTGCCACCCAGGCGACCGGGGAGCTGTTTTTT	CATQATGELFF
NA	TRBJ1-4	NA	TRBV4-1	TGCGCCAGCAGCCAGGCCACAGGGTTTGGGGATGAAAAACTGTTTTTT	CASSQATGFGDEKLFF
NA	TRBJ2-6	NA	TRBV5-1	TGCGCCAGCAGCTCTACAGGGTCTGGGGCCAACGTCCTGACTTTC	CASSSTGSGANVLTF
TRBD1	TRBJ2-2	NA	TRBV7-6	TGTGCCAGCAGCGGTGACAGGGGGTTCACCGGGGAGCTGTTTTTT	CASSGDRGFTGELFF
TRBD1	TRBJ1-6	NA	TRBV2	TGTGCCAGCACTACCGGGACAGGGGACTCACCCCTCCACTTT	CASTTGTGDSPLHF
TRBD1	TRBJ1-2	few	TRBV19	TGTGCCAGTAGTCCACGGACAGGGAACTATGGCTACACCTTC	CASSPRTGNYGYTF
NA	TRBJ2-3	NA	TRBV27	TGTGCCAGCAGTTTCAAGGACAAGACTACAGATACGCAGTATTTT	CASSFKDKTTDTQYF
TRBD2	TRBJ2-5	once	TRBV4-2	TGTGCCAGCAGCCAAGACCTAGCGGGGGGGCCCCAAGAGACCCAGTACTTC	CASSQDLAGGPQETQYF
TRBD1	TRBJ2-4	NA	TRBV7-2	TGTGCCAGCAGCGAAGACAGGGGGGACATTCAGTACTTC	CASSEDRGDIQYF
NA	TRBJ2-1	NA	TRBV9	TGTGCCAGCAGCGGACTACTCAATGAGCAGTTCTTC	CASSGLLNEQFF
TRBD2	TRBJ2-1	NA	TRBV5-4	TGTGCCAGCAGCTACCCGACTAGCGACTACAATGAGCAGTTCTTC	CASSYPTSDYNEQFF
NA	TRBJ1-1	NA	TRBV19	TGTGCCAGTAGTAACGACAGGAGGAACACTGAAGCTTTCTTT	CASSNDRRNTEAFF
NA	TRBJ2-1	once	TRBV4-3	TGCGCCAGCAGCCAAGAGGAAATGAGACTAGGCCTCGCCCGCTCCTACAATGAGCAGTTCTTC	CASSQEEMRLGLARSYNEQFF